The rows below give T cell receptor beta chains drawn from one sample of a study of technical replicates of blood from a handful of donors. Generated by immunoSEQ multiplex PCR, the TCRdb table keeps only in-frame clones and is missing some. The data contain some 11,000 clones, roughly 93% of them seen just once; the ten biggest clones take up about 9%. The sequenced material came from PBMCs. These receptors were taken from a human donor in good health. The CDR3 runs from the conserved cysteine through the conserved F or W. Fields, in order: J gene, V gene, clone size, D gene, CDR3 DNA, CDR3 protein. The D gene is left open where the match is weak. Size values are once, few and many counts, or a class for expanded clones, and some rows have none.

j_gene: TRBJ1-3
v_gene: TRBV30
abundance: -
d_gene: -
CDR3nt: TGTGCCTGGAGTGTAGCGTGGCCCTCTGGAAACACCATATATTTT
CDR3aa: CAWSVAWPSGNTIYF

j_gene: TRBJ2-7
v_gene: TRBV7-9
abundance: -
d_gene: -
CDR3nt: TGTGCCAGCAGCTTACAAATTGGGGCGGAAGAGCAGTACTTC
CDR3aa: CASSLQIGAEEQYF

j_gene: TRBJ1-1
v_gene: TRBV19
abundance: once
d_gene: TRBD1
CDR3nt: TGTGCCAGTAGTATAGGGGGACAGGGGGCCTGGAACACTGAAGCTTTCTTT
CDR3aa: CASSIGGQGAWNTEAFF

j_gene: TRBJ2-1
v_gene: TRBV7-9
abundance: -
d_gene: TRBD1
CDR3nt: TGTGCCAGCAGCTCTACAGGGGATCATGAGCAGTTCTTC
CDR3aa: CASSSTGDHEQFF

j_gene: TRBJ2-1
v_gene: TRBV28
abundance: -
d_gene: TRBD2
CDR3nt: TGTGCCAGCAGCAGCCTAGCGGGAGGGCTGACGAGCCAGTTCTTC
CDR3aa: CASSSLAGGLTSQFF

j_gene: TRBJ2-1
v_gene: TRBV9
abundance: -
d_gene: -
CDR3nt: TGTGCCAGCAGCCCCGGCGGTAGCGGAAACTACAATGAGCAGTTCTTC
CDR3aa: CASSPGGSGNYNEQFF

j_gene: TRBJ2-3
v_gene: TRBV5-6
abundance: -
d_gene: TRBD2
CDR3nt: TGTGCCAGCAGTCCCCTGGGGGGGAGGGGAGATACGCAGTATTTT
CDR3aa: CASSPLGGRGDTQYF

j_gene: TRBJ2-7
v_gene: TRBV6-5
abundance: -
d_gene: -
CDR3nt: TGTGCCAGCAAAGAACTCGGGCGGGGGCTCGAGCAGTACTTC
CDR3aa: CASKELGRGLEQYF

j_gene: TRBJ2-7
v_gene: TRBV5-1
abundance: -
d_gene: TRBD2
CDR3nt: TGCGCCAGCAGCCGCTCAGCGGGAGTGGGCTACGAGCAGTACTTC
CDR3aa: CASSRSAGVGYEQYF

j_gene: TRBJ2-1
v_gene: TRBV7-9
abundance: -
d_gene: TRBD1
CDR3nt: TGTGCCAGCAGCCCCCCGTCTGGGGACAGGGGCTACAATGAGCAGTTCTTC
CDR3aa: CASSPPSGDRGYNEQFF

j_gene: TRBJ2-1
v_gene: TRBV6-6
abundance: -
d_gene: TRBD2
CDR3nt: TGTGCCAGCAAACCTGGGACTAGCGGGAGCCATGAGCAGTTCTTC
CDR3aa: CASKPGTSGSHEQFF

j_gene: TRBJ2-7
v_gene: TRBV2
abundance: -
d_gene: TRBD1
CDR3nt: TGTGCCAGCAGTGAGACAGGGGCGAGCGAGCAGTACTTC
CDR3aa: CASSETGASEQYF

j_gene: TRBJ1-5
v_gene: TRBV2
abundance: -
d_gene: TRBD1
CDR3nt: TGTGCCAGCAGGCGGACAGGGGAGAGCAATCAGCCCCAGCATTTT
CDR3aa: CASRRTGESNQPQHF

j_gene: TRBJ2-1
v_gene: TRBV19
abundance: -
d_gene: TRBD2
CDR3nt: TGTGCCAGTAATGGCGGGAGAGCTCACAATGAGCAGTTCTTC
CDR3aa: CASNGGRAHNEQFF